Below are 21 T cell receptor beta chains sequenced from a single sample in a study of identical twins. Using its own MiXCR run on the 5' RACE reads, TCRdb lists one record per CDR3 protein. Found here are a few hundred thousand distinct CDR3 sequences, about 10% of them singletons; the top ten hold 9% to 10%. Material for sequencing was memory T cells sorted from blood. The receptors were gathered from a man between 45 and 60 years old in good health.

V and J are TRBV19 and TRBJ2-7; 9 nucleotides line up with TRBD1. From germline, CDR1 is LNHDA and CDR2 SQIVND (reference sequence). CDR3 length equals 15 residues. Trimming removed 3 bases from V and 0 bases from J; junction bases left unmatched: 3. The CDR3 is CASSIGTGSSYEQYF. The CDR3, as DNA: TGTGCCAGTAGTATCGGGACAGGGAGCTCCTACGAGCAGTACTTC.

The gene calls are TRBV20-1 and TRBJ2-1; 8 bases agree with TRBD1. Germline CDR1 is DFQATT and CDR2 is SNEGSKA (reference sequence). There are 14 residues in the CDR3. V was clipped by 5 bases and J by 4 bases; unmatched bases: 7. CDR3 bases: TGCAGTGCTCTCACAGGGGGAAGGTACAATGAGCAGTTCTTC. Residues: CSALTGGRYNEQFF.

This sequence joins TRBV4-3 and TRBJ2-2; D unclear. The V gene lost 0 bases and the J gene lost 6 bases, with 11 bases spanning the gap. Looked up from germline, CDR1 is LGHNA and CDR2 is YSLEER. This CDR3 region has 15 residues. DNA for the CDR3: TGCGCCAGCAGCCAAGATCCCAGAGTAGCCGGGGAGCTGTTTTTT. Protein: CASSQDPRVAGELFF.

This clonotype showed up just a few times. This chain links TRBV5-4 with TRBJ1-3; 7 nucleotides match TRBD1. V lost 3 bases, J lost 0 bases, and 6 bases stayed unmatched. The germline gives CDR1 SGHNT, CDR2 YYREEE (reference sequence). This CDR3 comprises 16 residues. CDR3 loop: CASSSGQSLSGNTIYF. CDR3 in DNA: TGTGCCAGCAGCTCGGGACAGTCCCTCTCTGGAAACACCATATATTTT.

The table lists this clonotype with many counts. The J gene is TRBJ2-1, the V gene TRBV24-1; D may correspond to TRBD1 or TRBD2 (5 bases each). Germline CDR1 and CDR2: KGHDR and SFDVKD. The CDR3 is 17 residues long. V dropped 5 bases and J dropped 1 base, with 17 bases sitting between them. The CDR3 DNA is TGTGCCACCAGTGGGGACCATGGGGTACTGTCCTACAATGAGCAGTTCTTC. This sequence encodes CATSGDHGVLSYNEQFF.

The CDR3 spells CASSQSLISGSLTYEQYF. DNA of the CDR3: TGCGCCAGCAGCCAATCATTGATTTCGGGCTCCTTAACCTACGAGCAGTACTTC. The chain carries TRBV4-1 and TRBJ2-7; D call uncertain. The CDR3 covers 18 residues. Trimming removed 2 bases at V and 2 bases at J, with 22 bases between. The germline CDR1 and CDR2 sequences are MGHRA and YSYEKL.

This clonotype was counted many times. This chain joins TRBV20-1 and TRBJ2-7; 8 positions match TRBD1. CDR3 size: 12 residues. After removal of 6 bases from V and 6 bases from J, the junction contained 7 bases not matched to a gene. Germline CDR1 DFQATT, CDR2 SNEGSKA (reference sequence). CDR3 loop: CSATPQGAEQYF. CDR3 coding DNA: TGCAGTGCCACCCCGCAGGGGGCCGAGCAGTACTTC.

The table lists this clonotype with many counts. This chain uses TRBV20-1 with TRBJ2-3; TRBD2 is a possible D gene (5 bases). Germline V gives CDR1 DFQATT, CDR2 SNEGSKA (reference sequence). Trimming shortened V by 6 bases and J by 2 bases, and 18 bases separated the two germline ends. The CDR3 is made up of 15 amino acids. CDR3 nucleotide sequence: TGCAGTGCCAGCGCTAGCTTAGGTGACACAGATACGCAGTATTTT. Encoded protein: CSASASLGDTDTQYF.

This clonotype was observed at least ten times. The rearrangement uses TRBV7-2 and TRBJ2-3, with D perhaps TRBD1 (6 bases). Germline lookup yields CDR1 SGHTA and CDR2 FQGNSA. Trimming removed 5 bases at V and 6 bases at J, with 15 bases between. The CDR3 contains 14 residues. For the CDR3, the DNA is TGTGCCAGCAGCGGCGCAGGGGCGGCGGATACGCAGTATTTT. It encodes CASSGAGAADTQYF.

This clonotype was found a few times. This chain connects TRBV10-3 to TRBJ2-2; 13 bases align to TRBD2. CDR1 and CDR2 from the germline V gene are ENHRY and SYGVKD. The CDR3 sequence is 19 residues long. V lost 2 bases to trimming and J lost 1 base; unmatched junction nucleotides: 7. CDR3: CAISEPPGLAGKNTGELFF. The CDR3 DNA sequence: TGTGCCATCAGTGAGCCACCGGGACTAGCGGGGAAGAACACCGGGGAGCTGTTTTTT.

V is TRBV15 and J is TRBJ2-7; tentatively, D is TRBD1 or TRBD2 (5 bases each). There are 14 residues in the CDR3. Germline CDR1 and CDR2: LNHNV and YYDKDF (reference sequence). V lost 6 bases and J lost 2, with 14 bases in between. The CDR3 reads CATRAGTETYEQYF. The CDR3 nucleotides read TGTGCCACCAGAGCTGGGACGGAGACCTACGAGCAGTACTTC. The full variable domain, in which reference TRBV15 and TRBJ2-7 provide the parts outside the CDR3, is DAMVIQNPRYQVTQFGKPVTLSCSQTLNHNVMYWYQQKSSQAPKLLFHYYDKDFNNEADTPDNFQSRRPNTSFCFLDIRSPGLGDTAMYLCATRAGTETYEQYFGPGTRLTVT.

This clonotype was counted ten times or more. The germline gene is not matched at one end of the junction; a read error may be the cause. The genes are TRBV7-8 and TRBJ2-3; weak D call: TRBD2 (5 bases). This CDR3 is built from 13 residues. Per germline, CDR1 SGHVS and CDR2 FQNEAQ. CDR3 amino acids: CASSPGITATQYF. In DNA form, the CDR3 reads TGTGCCAGCAGCCCCGGGATCACAGCTACGCAGTATTTT.

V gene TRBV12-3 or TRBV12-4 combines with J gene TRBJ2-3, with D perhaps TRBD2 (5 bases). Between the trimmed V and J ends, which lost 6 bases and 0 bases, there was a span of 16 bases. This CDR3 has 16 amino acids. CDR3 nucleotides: TGTGCCAGCAGCCCTCGGAGCGGATTAAGCACAGATACGCAGTATTTT. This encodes CASSPRSGLSTDTQYF.

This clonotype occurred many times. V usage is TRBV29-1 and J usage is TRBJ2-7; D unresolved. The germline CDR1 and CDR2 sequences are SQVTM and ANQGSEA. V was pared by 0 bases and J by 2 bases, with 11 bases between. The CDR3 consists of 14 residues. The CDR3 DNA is TGCAGCGTTGAAGATCGTGACGGTACCTACGAGCAGTACTTC. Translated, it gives CSVEDRDGTYEQYF.

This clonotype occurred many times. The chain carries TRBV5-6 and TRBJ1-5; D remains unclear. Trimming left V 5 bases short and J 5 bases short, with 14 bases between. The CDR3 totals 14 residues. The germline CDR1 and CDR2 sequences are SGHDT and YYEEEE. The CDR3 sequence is CASRPSWRDQPQHF. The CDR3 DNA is TGTGCCAGCAGACCCTCATGGAGGGATCAGCCCCAGCATTTT.

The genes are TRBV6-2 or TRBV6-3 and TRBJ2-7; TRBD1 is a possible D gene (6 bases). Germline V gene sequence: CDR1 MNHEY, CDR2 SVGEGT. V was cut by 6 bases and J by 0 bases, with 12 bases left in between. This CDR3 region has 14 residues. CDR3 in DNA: TGTGCCAGCAGGAGGACAGCAAGCTCCTACGAGCAGTACTTC. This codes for CASRRTASSYEQYF.

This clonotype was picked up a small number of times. The CDR3 is CASSQPGQLNEKLFF. CDR3 in DNA: TGTGCCAGCAGTCAACCGGGACAGCTTAATGAAAAACTGTTTTTT. The rearrangement links TRBV12-3 or TRBV12-4 to TRBJ1-4; the match to TRBD1 covers 7 bases. The CDR3 extends over 15 amino acids. The V segment lost 5 bases and the J segment 4 bases; nucleotides outside the gene matches: 7.

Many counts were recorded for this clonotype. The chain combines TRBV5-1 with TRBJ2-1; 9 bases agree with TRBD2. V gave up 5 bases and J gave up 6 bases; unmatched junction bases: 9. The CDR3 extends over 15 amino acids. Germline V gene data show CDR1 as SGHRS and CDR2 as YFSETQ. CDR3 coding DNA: TGCGCCAGCAGTGCCGGGACTAGCAATGTCAATGAGCAGTTCTTC. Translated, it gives CASSAGTSNVNEQFF.

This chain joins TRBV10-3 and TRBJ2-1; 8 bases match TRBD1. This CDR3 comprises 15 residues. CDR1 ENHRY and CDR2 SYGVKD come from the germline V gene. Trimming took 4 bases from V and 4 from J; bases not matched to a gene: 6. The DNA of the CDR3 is TGTGCCATCAGTGGACAGGGGAATAATTACAATGAGCAGTTCTTC. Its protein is CAISGQGNNYNEQFF.

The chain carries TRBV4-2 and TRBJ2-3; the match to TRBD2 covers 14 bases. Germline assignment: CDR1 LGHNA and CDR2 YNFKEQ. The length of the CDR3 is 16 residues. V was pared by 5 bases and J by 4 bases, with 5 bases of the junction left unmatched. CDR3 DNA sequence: TGTGCCAGCAGCGGGGGGACTAGCGGGGGATCAGATACGCAGTATTTT. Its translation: CASSGGTSGGSDTQYF.

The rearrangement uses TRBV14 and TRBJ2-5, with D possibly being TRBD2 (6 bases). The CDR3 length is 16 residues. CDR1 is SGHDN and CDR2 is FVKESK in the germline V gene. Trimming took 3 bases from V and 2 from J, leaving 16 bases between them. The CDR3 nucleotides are TGTGCCAGCAGCCACACAACCGGGACTGAACAAGAGACCCAGTACTTC. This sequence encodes CASSHTTGTEQETQYF.